These T cell receptor beta chains were read from a single sample in a study of blood T cell repertoires in COVID-19. Sequencing used immunoSEQ multiplex PCR; TCRdb keeps in-frame clones, though not all of them. In the table there are 60,000 to 75,000 clones, about 81% of which are singletons. Sequencing input: peripheral blood. Receptors were obtained from a human donor in a cohort sampled during active COVID-19. The CDR3 runs from the conserved cysteine through the conserved F or W. The D gene is left open where the match is weak. Expanded clones are given a class, and other clones once, few, many or no size at all.

d_call: .; j_call: TRBJ1-4; clone_size: once; v_call: TRBV30; cdr3_aa: CAWSGTSEGELFF; cdr3_nt: TGTGCCTGGTCCGGGACCAGCGAGGGGGAACTGTTTTTT
d_call: .; j_call: TRBJ2-3; clone_size: .; v_call: TRBV4-1; cdr3_aa: CASSLSDLAADTQYF; cdr3_nt: TGCGCCAGCAGCCTTTCCGACCTCGCGGCAGATACGCAGTATTTT
d_call: .; j_call: TRBJ2-2; clone_size: few; v_call: TRBV5-4; cdr3_aa: CASSSLQGGNTGELFF; cdr3_nt: TGTGCCAGCAGCTCCTTACAGGGCGGGAACACCGGGGAGCTGTTTTTT
d_call: .; j_call: TRBJ2-5; clone_size: .; v_call: TRBV5-1; cdr3_aa: CASSLGPSGQETQYF; cdr3_nt: TGCGCCAGCAGCTTGGGCCCCTCGGGGCAAGAGACCCAGTACTTC
d_call: TRBD2; j_call: TRBJ2-7; clone_size: .; v_call: TRBV20-1; cdr3_aa: CSASSSGGYEQYF; cdr3_nt: TGCAGTGCTAGTTCAAGCGGGGGCTACGAGCAGTACTTC
d_call: TRBD2; j_call: TRBJ2-1; clone_size: .; v_call: TRBV6-2/TRBV6-3; cdr3_aa: CASSPRLAGGYNEQFF; cdr3_nt: TGTGCCAGCAGCCCTCGACTAGCGGGGGGTTACAATGAGCAGTTCTTC
d_call: .; j_call: TRBJ1-5; clone_size: .; v_call: TRBV19; cdr3_aa: CASSPRGNQPQHF; cdr3_nt: TGTGCCAGTAGTCCCCGGGGCAATCAGCCCCAGCATTTT
d_call: TRBD2; j_call: TRBJ2-3; clone_size: .; v_call: TRBV4-1; cdr3_aa: CASSQAALAGGGVAQYF; cdr3_nt: TGCGCCAGCAGCCAAGCCGCACTAGCGGGGGGCGGGGTAGCGCAGTATTTT
d_call: TRBD1; j_call: TRBJ1-5; clone_size: .; v_call: TRBV10-2; cdr3_aa: CASSEPGQGRQPQHF; cdr3_nt: TGCGCCAGCAGTGAGCCGGGACAGGGACGTCAGCCCCAGCATTTT
d_call: .; j_call: TRBJ1-5; clone_size: .; v_call: TRBV19; cdr3_aa: CASSQQGSLQPQHF; cdr3_nt: TGTGCCAGTAGTCAACAGGGTTCGTTGCAGCCCCAGCATTTT
d_call: .; j_call: TRBJ1-3; clone_size: few; v_call: TRBV2; cdr3_aa: CASSRVNSGNTIYF; cdr3_nt: TGTGCCAGCAGCCGGGTTAACTCTGGAAACACCATATATTTT
d_call: .; j_call: TRBJ1-5; clone_size: few; v_call: TRBV7-9; cdr3_aa: CASSLARGGNNQPQHF; cdr3_nt: TGTGCCAGCAGCTTAGCGAGGGGAGGGAATAATCAGCCCCAGCATTTT
d_call: .; j_call: TRBJ2-1; clone_size: .; v_call: TRBV12-3/TRBV12-4; cdr3_aa: CASSWSRAEQFF; cdr3_nt: TGTGCCAGCAGTTGGAGCCGCGCTGAGCAGTTCTTC
d_call: .; j_call: TRBJ1-1; clone_size: few; v_call: TRBV6-5; cdr3_aa: CASRELVPEAFF; cdr3_nt: TGTGCCAGCCGCGAGCTGGTCCCTGAAGCTTTCTTT
d_call: TRBD2; j_call: TRBJ2-3; clone_size: .; v_call: TRBV11-2; cdr3_aa: CASSYPLAGGPSITDTQYF; cdr3_nt: TGTGCCAGCAGCTACCCTCTAGCGGGGGGCCCGTCGATCACAGATACGCAGTATTTT
d_call: TRBD2; j_call: TRBJ2-7; clone_size: .; v_call: TRBV10-1; cdr3_aa: CARTGGVRYEQYF; cdr3_nt: TGCGCTCGAACGGGGGGGGTCCGATACGAGCAGTACTTC